This T cell receptor beta chain was identified during a study of tumor and adjacent non-tumor tissue in lung cancer. The V end lost 2 bases, the J end lost 6 bases, and 8 bases lay between the germline ends. This CDR3 is 13 amino acids long. General study points: Significantly higher TCR diversity was found in tumor than normal lung.

TCRbeta libraries were built with three rounds of nested PCR, modified from ARM-PCR. TCRdb fed the multiplex PCR reads into MiXCR, producing one record per CDR3 protein. The table has just over 200,000 distinct CDR3 sequences, less than 80% seen once. This clonotype was seen more than once but under ten times. Its antigen remains unknown. No cell sorting was done before RNA was extracted from the tissue. The sequenced sample was lung tumor tissue. The sequence derives from a man between 60 and 70 years old with non-small cell lung cancer. This chain links TRBV12-3 or TRBV12-4 with TRBJ1-5; no definite D call. CDR3 protein: CASSLTPVQPQHF. CDR3 DNA: TGTGCCAGCAGTTTAACTCCAGTTCAGCCCCAGCATTTT.